This record covers a single T cell receptor (beta chain). What it binds is not known. This could be a read error, since a much larger clone is one nucleotide away. This specimen belongs to a study of CD8 T cells in ankylosing spondylitis. Study conclusions and caveats: What seemed typical of ankylosing spondylitis blood was a TCR beta motif built from about eight highly homologous variants. Before this, some motif variants had been reported in reactive arthritis synovial fluid and blood. Disease-linked clones, CD8+, were relatively rare in peripheral blood.

Quantitative 5'-RACE with molecular barcodes produced the TCR beta libraries. MiXCR, run by TCRdb on the 5' RACE reads, gives a single entry per CDR3 protein. The sample has 200,000 to 250,000 distinct CDR3 sequences; 10% are singletons. The CDR3 covers 14 residues. The V end lost 3 bases, the J end lost 7 bases, and 12 bases lay between the germline ends. The sequencing input was blood, either unsorted or a sorted T cell fraction (not recorded which). J is TRBJ1-4 and V is TRBV12-3 or TRBV12-4; D unclear. This clonotype was obtained from a male donor with ankylosing spondylitis or in good health (not recorded which). CDR3 sequence (DNA): TGTGCCAGCAGTTTTGTGCGACGGGCTGAAAAACTGTTTTTT. Translated, it gives CASSFVRRAEKLFF.